What follows are 7 T cell receptor beta chains derived from one specimen sequenced in a study of cytomegalovirus exposure and HLA in healthy donors. Primers included in the PCR were 60 Vbeta and 13 Jbeta primers. Profiling relied on immunoSEQ multiplex PCR, and the TCRdb table lists in-frame clones only, not all of them. The table has almost 85,000 clones, around 80% seen once; the top ten hold nearly 2.5%. The specimen sequenced was PBMCs. These receptors came from a male donor in good health and CMV-seropositive.

The genes are TRBV6-5 and TRBJ1-2, with unresolved D. This CDR3 spans 12 amino acids. Germline CDR1 reads MNHEY; CDR2 reads SVGAGI. Between the trimmed V and J ends, which lost 5 bases and 6 bases, there was a span of 10 bases. The CDR3 DNA reads as TGTGCCAGCAGTAACACTGGAGATGGCTACACCTTC. Translated: CASSNTGDGYTF.

J is TRBJ1-5 and V is TRBV6-1; D perhaps matches TRBD1 (5 bases). This CDR3 region has 14 residues. Per the germline V gene, CDR1 is MNHNS and CDR2 is SASEGT. V was clipped by 7 bases and J by 4 bases, with 14 bases between them. The CDR3 sequence: CASIGHGGNQPQHF. CDR3 in DNA: TGTGCCAGCATCGGACATGGGGGGAATCAGCCCCAGCATTTT.

This clone was observed once. The J gene is TRBJ2-1, the V gene TRBV4-1, with TRBD2 as a possible D gene (6 bases). Germline V gene sequence: CDR1 MGHRA, CDR2 YSYEKL. The CDR3 contains 15 residues. The ends were cut back, 1 base at V and 6 bases at J, with 13 bases in the middle. The CDR3 DNA reads TGCGCCAGCAGCCAAGGACTAGTCAGAGGCAATGAGCAGTTCTTC. This sequence encodes CASSQGLVRGNEQFF.

The CDR3 sequence is CASSAGQGWFDEQFF. In nucleotides, the CDR3 is TGTGCCAGCAGCGCAGGACAGGGATGGTTTGATGAGCAGTTCTTC. The V and J genes are TRBV27 and TRBJ2-1; 8 bases align to TRBD1. The CDR3 length is 15 residues. Looked up from germline, CDR1 is MNHEY and CDR2 is SMNVEV (reference sequence). V lost 6 bases to trimming and J lost 8 bases; unmatched junction nucleotides: 12.

The V gene is TRBV27, the J gene TRBJ2-6; 9 positions agree with TRBD2. The V segment lost 3 bases and the J segment 2 bases; nucleotides outside the gene matches: 2. Germline lookup yields CDR1 MNHEY and CDR2 SMNVEV (reference sequence). This CDR3 region has 16 residues. The CDR3 spells CASSFGGGAGANVLTF. For the CDR3, the DNA is TGTGCCAGCAGTTTTGGCGGGGGGGCTGGGGCCAACGTCCTGACTTTC.

The chain joins TRBV28 to TRBJ2-7; maybe TRBD2 (6 bases). The CDR3 runs to 14 residues. Germline V lookup: CDR1 MDHEN, CDR2 SYDVKM. V shed 3 bases and J shed 3 bases, with 12 bases lying between them. DNA for the CDR3: TGTGCCAGCAGTTTGGGACTTCTTATCTACGAGCAGTACTTC. Encoded protein: CASSLGLLIYEQYF.

This clone was detected a few times. The CDR3 region has the DNA TGTGCCAGCGTAGATAGGGGGTCACGCTACAATGAGCAGTTCTTC. This codes for CASVDRGSRYNEQFF. The chain links TRBV6-1 to TRBJ2-1, with D possibly being TRBD1 (6 bases). Between the trimmed V and J ends, which lost 8 bases and 3 bases, there was a span of 17 bases. Germline CDR1 is MNHNS and CDR2 is SASEGT. CDR3 size: 15 residues.